This T cell receptor (beta chain) was identified during a study of shared clonotypes between healthy human individuals. Broader study findings: The diversity represented, both genetic and in exposure history, was limited by few donors. An expected dependence of interdonor clonotype sharing on sequencing depth was noted.

V was clipped by 0 bases and J by 4 bases; unmatched bases: 5. From germline, CDR1 is SGHDT and CDR2 YYEEEE. The CDR3 spans 15 residues. Data came from immunoSEQ multiplex PCR; TCRdb stores just in-frame clones and leaves some out. The sample has roughly 320,000 clones; more than 75% are singletons. This clone was counted once. Its antigen is as yet unknown. This TCR derives from a young man in good health. This chain links TRBV5-6 with TRBJ2-7; 9 nucleotides align to TRBD2. The sequencing input was memory CD8+ T cells sorted from blood. Stated subset: CD45RO+ cells pooled with CCR7-negative TemRA cells. The CDR3 is CASSLEASGNYEQYF. The DNA of the CDR3 is TGTGCCAGCAGCTTGGAGGCTAGCGGGAATTACGAGCAGTACTTC.